The rows below give T cell receptor beta chains drawn from one sample of a study of cytomegalovirus exposure and HLA in healthy donors. TCRdb keeps only in-frame clones here, not all; method: immunoSEQ multiplex PCR. The table has roughly 330,000 clones, roughly 87% seen once. The sample comprised PBMCs. The receptors derive from a woman in her twenties or thirties in good health and CMV-seropositive. CDR3s include the opening cysteine and the closing phenylalanine or tryptophan. A D gene is named only where the DNA matches it firmly. Clone size appears in some rows only: once, few, many, or a class for an expanded clone.

d_call j_call cdr3_length v_call clone_size cdr3_aa cdr3_nt
TRBD1 TRBJ2-7 15 TRBV6-5 . CASSYSRGPFGEQYF TGTGCCAGCAGTTACTCCAGGGGGCCTTTCGGCGAGCAGTACTTC
TRBD1 TRBJ1-2 17 TRBV5-6 . CASSLWPLGQAERGYTF TGTGCCAGCAGCTTGTGGCCCTTGGGACAGGCCGAGAGAGGCTACACCTTC
. TRBJ1-2 15 TRBV12-5 . CASGLGGGLNYGYTF TGTGCTAGTGGTTTGGGTGGCGGATTAAACTATGGCTACACCTTC
TRBD2 TRBJ2-3 16 TRBV7-3 . CASSDRTSGSLDTQYF TGTGCCAGCAGCGATAGGACTAGCGGGAGTTTGGATACGCAGTATTTT
. TRBJ2-1 16 TRBV11-2 . CASSPWAGLSYNEQFF TGTGCCAGCAGCCCCTGGGCGGGGCTCTCCTACAATGAGCAGTTCTTC
. TRBJ2-1 15 TRBV6-6 . CASDSLAGTYNEQFF TGTGCCAGCGATAGTCTGGCGGGTACCTACAATGAGCAGTTCTTC
. TRBJ2-7 15 TRBV13 . CASSLGSDRSYEQYF TGTGCCAGCAGCTTAGGGTCAGACCGCTCCTACGAGCAGTACTTC
. TRBJ1-5 14 TRBV13 . CASSLRGSHQPQHF TGTGCCAGCAGCTTACGAGGCAGCCATCAGCCCCAGCATTTT
. TRBJ1-1 13 TRBV19 . CASSIGVNTEAFF TGTGCCAGTAGTATAGGTGTGAACACTGAAGCTTTCTTT
. TRBJ2-7 14 TRBV6-1 . CASSPLGTFDEQYF TGTGCCAGCAGCCCACTAGGGACATTCGACGAGCAGTACTTC
. TRBJ1-2 16 TRBV7-9 . CASSSPDPGWNYGYTF TGTGCCAGCAGCTCACCCGATCCAGGGTGGAACTATGGCTACACCTTC
TRBD2 TRBJ2-1 14 TRBV28 . CASSPRALAGGQFF TGTGCCAGCAGCCCCAGGGCACTAGCGGGAGGTCAGTTCTTC
TRBD1 TRBJ2-7 14 TRBV5-6 . CASSFGTGGSEQYF TGTGCCAGCAGCTTTGGGACAGGAGGATCCGAGCAGTACTTC
TRBD1 TRBJ1-2 14 TRBV15 few CATSTRQGDYGYTF TGTGCCACCAGCACCCGACAGGGAGACTATGGCTACACCTTC
TRBD1 TRBJ2-1 19 TRBV5-1 . CASSLWGTPTGGSYNEQFF TGCGCCAGCAGCTTGTGGGGTACCCCGACAGGGGGGTCCTACAATGAGCAGTTCTTC
. TRBJ2-2 14 TRBV7-9 . CASVPASNTGELFF TGTGCCAGCGTTCCGGCTTCGAACACCGGGGAGCTGTTTTTT
TRBD2 TRBJ2-2 16 TRBV18 . CASSILAELNTGELFF TGTGCCAGCTCGATACTAGCGGAACTGAACACCGGGGAGCTGTTTTTT
. TRBJ1-4 16 TRBV5-1 . CASSLGVSGTNEKLFF TGCGCCAGCAGCTTGGGGGTATCTGGAACTAATGAAAAACTGTTTTTT
. TRBJ1-5 15 TRBV27 . CASSLFSGLNQPQHF TGTGCCAGCAGTTTATTCTCAGGGCTCAATCAGCCCCAGCATTTT
. TRBJ1-2 18 TRBV28 . CASSLSGFSQGRNYGYTF TGTGCCAGCAGTTTAAGCGGGTTCAGTCAAGGGAGGAACTATGGCTACACCTTC
. TRBJ2-7 15 TRBV7-6 once CASSLSAGLGYEQYF TGTGCCAGCAGCTTATCGGCAGGTCTGGGGTACGAGCAGTACTTC
. TRBJ1-1 15 TRBV5-1 . CASSPGDRDRTEAFF TGCGCCAGCAGCCCAGGTGACCGAGATCGGACTGAAGCTTTCTTT
. TRBJ2-3 11 TRBV29-1 . CSADLTDTQYF TGCAGCGCAGACCTCACAGATACGCAGTATTTT
. TRBJ2-7 13 TRBV2 . CASSDNRAYEQYF TGTGCCAGCAGTGATAACAGGGCCTACGAGCAGTACTTC
. TRBJ1-1 14 TRBV29-1 once CSVELGGGNTEAFF TGCAGCGTTGAACTCGGAGGGGGAAACACTGAAGCTTTCTTT